This entry is about one TCR beta chain. The antigen remains undetermined. The data stem from a study of liver allograft versus peripheral blood T cells. Study summary: Intrahepatic T cell receptor repertoires from transplanted livers were compared against repertoires in recipients' peripheral blood. Notes on the study in general: As reported, T cell receptor repertoires inside liver allografts differed from those present in peripheral blood.

This CDR3 is 15 amino acids long. J lost 5 bases, V lost 5 bases, and 10 bases had no gene match. Per the germline V gene, CDR1 is SGHTA and CDR2 is FQGTGA. Each CDR3 protein is one row after TCRdb ran MiXCR on the reads. The sample holds approximately 16,000 distinct CDR3 sequences, 22% seen once. This clonotype was obtained from a human patient who had a liver transplant. Some T cells here may be from the graft donor. The chain links TRBV7-3 to TRBJ1-2; TRBD1 agrees at 8 bases. CDR3 amino acids: CASSPGQGRQYGYTF. In DNA, the CDR3 is TGTGCCAGCAGCCCCGGACAGGGTCGACAATATGGCTACACCTTC.